This paragraph covers one T cell receptor (beta chain) sequence. What it binds is unknown. The data stem from a study of cytomegalovirus exposure and HLA in healthy donors. General observations from the study: Cytomegalovirus-associated TCR beta chains were listed, numbering under 200. In a later analysis, donors in an Asian-associated ancestry cluster reportedly had fewer N-insertions in productive TCRs than the cohort mean. In a later analysis, CMV-associated beta chains were mostly HLA-associated, it appeared. Reported performance of the classifier showed diagnosis of cytomegalovirus status with high specificity and sensitivity.

The V and J ends lost 2 bases and 8 bases, in that order; junction bases with no gene match: 5. Germline V gene data show CDR1 as GTSNPN and CDR2 as SVGIG (reference sequence). The CDR3 extends over 12 amino acids. The PCR employed 60 Vbeta primers together with 13 Jbeta primers. TCRdb's table, derived via immunoSEQ multiplex PCR, lists solely in-frame clones and lacks some. The sample lists 170,000 or so clones, about four fifths occurring once. The sequence was collected from a male donor in good health and CMV-seronegative. Specimen: PBMCs. V and J are TRBV30 and TRBJ1-1, with TRBD1 identical over 7 bases. CDR3 sequence: CAWSPPGQEAFF. CDR3 nucleotides: TGTGCCTGGAGTCCACCGGGACAGGAAGCTTTCTTT.